Listed below are T cell receptor beta chains from one sample, sequenced in a study of regulatory T cells in long-lasting Graves disease. TCRdb recomputed calls from the multiplex PCR reads with MiXCR, one row per CDR3 protein. The sample lists approximately 300,000 distinct CDR3 sequences, approximately 20% occurring once. This sample comprised peripheral blood mononuclear cells (PBMCs), obtained at new diagnosis, from a patient treated with antithyroid drugs. The source is a female donor with Graves disease. Each CDR3 is given with its conserved first and last residue. A D gene is named only where the DNA matches it firmly. The size entry is marked missing in some rows and otherwise reads once, few, many or a size class.

TRBD1 TRBJ2-5 TRBV6-1 many CASSNQGAGTQYF TGTGCCAGCAGTAATCAGGGGGCCGGGACCCAGTACTTC
- TRBJ2-4 TRBV4-1 many CASSQESKNIQYF TGCGCCAGCAGCCAAGAGAGCAAAAACATTCAGTACTTC
- TRBJ2-5 TRBV6-5 - CASSYSSYFQETQYF TGTGCCAGCAGTTACTCCTCTTATTTCCAGGAGACCCAGTACTTC
- TRBJ1-2 TRBV10-3 - CAISEGAASGGYTF TGTGCCATCAGTGAGGGGGCGGCCTCCGGGGGCTACACCTTC
TRBD1 TRBJ1-1 TRBV6-1 many CASISGQEIRNVTEAFF TGTGCCAGCATTTCGGGACAGGAGATTCGTAACGTCACTGAAGCTTTCTTT
TRBD2 TRBJ2-3 TRBV30 - CAWNPGLAGSDTQYF TGTGCCTGGAACCCCGGGTTAGCGGGAAGCGATACGCAGTATTTT
- TRBJ2-7 TRBV5-1 few CASSLANRGGEQYF TGCGCCAGCAGCTTGGCCAACAGGGGAGGCGAGCAGTACTTC
TRBD1 TRBJ2-5 TRBV28 many CASSLGTGVETQYF TGTGCCAGCAGTTTAGGGACAGGGGTTGAGACCCAGTACTTC
TRBD1 TRBJ2-7 TRBV7-9 - CASRRRGQGPYEQYF TGTGCCAGCAGACGTAGGGGACAGGGACCCTACGAGCAGTACTTC
- TRBJ1-4 TRBV7-8 many CASSLDSGEKLFF TGTGCCAGCAGCCTTGACTCGGGGGAAAAACTGTTTTTT
- TRBJ2-5 TRBV29-1 many CSVEDESSDGVWETQYF TGCAGCGTTGAAGACGAATCTTCCGACGGGGTCTGGGAGACCCAGTACTTC
- TRBJ2-3 TRBV6-1 - CASTGSGATDTQYF TGTGCCAGCACCGGGTCGGGGGCGACAGATACGCAGTATTTT
TRBD1 TRBJ2-1 TRBV24-1 many CATSDSPAGGEQFF TGTGCCACCAGTGATAGCCCCGCAGGGGGTGAGCAGTTCTTC
- TRBJ1-1 TRBV19 few CASWGGNTEAFF TGTGCCAGTTGGGGAGGGAACACTGAAGCTTTCTTT
TRBD1 TRBJ2-5 TRBV15 - CATSSGTGSGETQYF TGTGCCACCAGCAGTGGGACAGGGTCAGGGGAGACCCAGTACTTC
- TRBJ1-1 TRBV6-9 many CASSYLQGLNTEAFF TGTGCCAGCAGTTACTTACAGGGCCTGAACACTGAAGCTTTCTTT
TRBD1 TRBJ1-2 TRBV6-1 - CASRTDRGYTF TGTGCCAGCAGAACCGACAGGGGTTACACCTTC
- TRBJ1-5 TRBV9 few CASSVGGPNQPQHF TGTGCCAGCAGCGTGGGGGGGCCCAATCAGCCCCAGCATTTT
- TRBJ2-5 TRBV2 - CASRIAQETQYF TGTGCCAGCAGGATAGCTCAAGAGACCCAGTACTTC
TRBD2 TRBJ2-7 TRBV7-8 many CASSYPTSGNSYEQYF TGTGCCAGCAGCTATCCGACTAGCGGGAACTCCTACGAGCAGTACTTC
TRBD2 TRBJ2-1 TRBV5-1 - CASSFLTLAGGDNEQFF TGCGCCAGCAGCTTTCTTACCCTAGCGGGAGGGGACAATGAGCAGTTCTTC
TRBD1 TRBJ1-1 TRBV28 many CASPPSGQPTSEAFF TGTGCCAGCCCCCCGTCGGGACAGCCCACTTCTGAAGCTTTCTTT
- TRBJ1-2 TRBV28 many CASSAGGAVGYTF TGTGCCAGCAGTGCCGGGGGCGCGGTCGGCTACACCTTC
- TRBJ2-1 TRBV12-3/TRBV12-4 many CASRLGQSKQFF TGTGCCAGCAGACTGGGGCAGTCCAAGCAGTTCTTC
TRBD2 TRBJ2-7 TRBV19 few CASSIAGLADTYEQYF TGTGCCAGTAGTATCGCGGGACTAGCGGATACCTACGAGCAGTACTTC
- TRBJ1-4 TRBV28 - CASSKPGTGEKLFF TGTGCCAGCAGTAAACCGGGAACTGGTGAAAAACTGTTTTTT
- TRBJ2-1 TRBV30 many CAWSGVRGEQFF TGTGCCTGGAGCGGAGTTAGAGGTGAGCAGTTCTTC
- TRBJ2-5 TRBV29-1 - CSVDKGVFKTQYF TGCAGCGTTGATAAGGGGGTTTTCAAGACCCAGTACTTC
- TRBJ2-1 TRBV28 - CASWSAGNTYNEQFF TGTGCCAGCTGGTCGGCGGGCAATACGTACAATGAGCAGTTCTTC
TRBD1 TRBJ2-5 TRBV6-2/TRBV6-3 many CASTDRTGEETQYF TGTGCCAGCACAGACCGGACAGGGGAAGAGACCCAGTACTTC
TRBD2 TRBJ2-5 TRBV29-1 many CSAVTSEEETQYF TGCAGCGCCGTGACTAGCGAGGAAGAGACCCAGTACTTC
- TRBJ2-6 TRBV28 many CASSLLGAISSGANVLTF TGTGCCAGCAGTTTGTTAGGAGCTATTAGCTCTGGGGCCAACGTCCTGACTTTC
TRBD2 TRBJ2-1 TRBV12-3/TRBV12-4 - CASSQLAGLHNEQFF TGTGCCAGCAGCCAACTAGCGGGCCTCCACAATGAGCAGTTCTTC
- TRBJ2-3 TRBV6-5 many CASSWNRDTDTQYF TGTGCCAGCAGTTGGAACAGGGACACAGATACGCAGTATTTT
TRBD1 TRBJ1-5 TRBV28 - CASSLLKGAGPQHF TGTGCCAGCAGTTTGCTAAAGGGGGCTGGGCCCCAGCATTTT
TRBD2 TRBJ2-3 TRBV29-1 many CSAARTSGTTDTQYF TGCAGCGCCGCGCGGACTAGCGGGACCACAGATACGCAGTATTTT
- TRBJ2-7 TRBV27 many CASKQGRSSYEQYF TGTGCCAGCAAGCAGGGCCGGAGCTCCTACGAGCAGTACTTC